Listed below are T cell receptor beta chains from one sample, sequenced in a study of cytotoxic CD8 clonotypes in ibrutinib-treated CLL. Repertoires were generated with immunoSEQ multiplex PCR, while TCRdb's copy carries only in-frame clones and drops some. Among about 39,000 clones, 65% to 70% were seen once, and the ten largest hold less than 7.5%. This specimen consisted of PBMCs, obtained at disease progression, from a patient treated with ibrutinib. Receptor source: a human donor with chronic lymphocytic leukemia. Each CDR3 is given with its conserved first and last residue. The D gene is left open where the match is weak. Not all rows give a size; the values are once, few, many and, for expanded clones, a class.

>TRBV7-3|13|NA|TRBJ2-3|medium-sized
CASSTYASDTQYF
TGTGCCAGCAGCACATATGCAAGTGATACGCAGTATTTT
>TRBV5-1|13|NA|TRBJ1-2|few
CASSSRGGYGYTF
TGCGCCAGCTCCAGTCGGGGGGGCTATGGCTACACCTTC
>TRBV5-6|13|NA|TRBJ2-7|few
CASSPEWYHEQYF
TGTGCCAGCAGCCCGGAGTGGTACCACGAGCAGTACTTC
>TRBV5-6|13|NA|TRBJ1-1|NA
CASSLGMNTEAFF
TGTGCCAGCAGCTTGGGAATGAACACTGAAGCTTTCTTT
>TRBV6-1|13|NA|TRBJ1-1|NA
CASRETGLNEAFF
TGTGCCAGCAGAGAAACAGGGTTGAATGAAGCTTTCTTT
>TRBV18|14|TRBD1|TRBJ1-2|medium-sized
CASSLGQELSGYTF
TGTGCCAGCTCACTCGGACAGGAGTTAAGTGGCTACACCTTC
>TRBV7-2|16|TRBD2|TRBJ2-3|NA
CASSLYPSGMSDTQYF
TGTGCCAGCAGCTTATATCCTAGCGGGATGTCAGATACGCAGTATTTT
>TRBV6-5|13|TRBD2|TRBJ2-5|few
CASARTRPETQYF
TGTGCCAGTGCACGGACTAGGCCAGAGACCCAGTACTTC
>TRBV10-2|14|TRBD1|TRBJ1-3|NA
CASRTGESGNTIYF
TGCGCCAGCAGAACAGGGGAATCTGGAAACACCATATATTTT
>TRBV27|18|TRBD1|TRBJ2-3|medium-sized
CASSPTRGTGGTTDTQYF
TGTGCCAGCAGTCCGACACGGGGGACAGGGGGCACCACAGATACGCAGTATTTT
>TRBV6-6|13|NA|TRBJ1-2|NA
CASTPDPRPGYTF
TGTGCCAGCACCCCGGACCCTCGGCCTGGCTACACCTTC
>TRBV2|16|NA|TRBJ2-7|NA
CASTEGQGGLSYEQYF
TGTGCCAGCACCGAGGGGCAGGGGGGTCTCTCCTACGAGCAGTACTTC
>TRBV5-1|12|NA|TRBJ2-5|NA
CASSPTQETQYF
TGCGCCAGCAGCCCGACCCAAGAGACCCAGTACTTC
>TRBV27|15|NA|TRBJ1-6|few
CASWTASSYNSPLHF
TGTGCCAGCTGGACAGCCAGCTCCTATAATTCACCCCTCCACTTT
>TRBV5-6|13|NA|TRBJ2-5|NA
CASSLVPGETQYF
TGTGCCAGCAGCTTGGTCCCGGGGGAGACCCAGTACTTC
>TRBV6-6|15|TRBD2|TRBJ2-2|NA
CASSYEREGPGELFF
TGTGCCAGCAGTTACGAGCGGGAGGGACCCGGGGAGCTGTTTTTT
>TRBV7-3|14|NA|TRBJ1-6|few
CASSLTSERATLHF
TGTGCCAGCAGCTTAACGTCTGAACGGGCAACCCTCCACTTT
>TRBV7-6|14|TRBD2|TRBJ2-7|few
CASSLAGTTYEQYF
TGTGCCAGCAGCTTAGCGGGGACTACCTACGAGCAGTACTTC
>TRBV19|18|TRBD2|TRBJ2-7|NA
CASSVEGATFSGTYEQYF
TGTGCCAGTAGTGTGGAGGGCGCAACCTTTAGCGGGACGTACGAGCAGTACTTC
>TRBV28|18|TRBD1|TRBJ2-7|NA
CASSFPTRRGPNLDEQYF
TGTGCCAGCAGTTTCCCGACCCGCAGGGGGCCCAACCTGGACGAGCAGTACTTC
>TRBV7-8|16|TRBD2|TRBJ2-3|once
CASSLGGGRATDTQYF
TGTGCCAGCAGCCTAGGGGGCGGGAGGGCCACGGATACGCAGTATTTT
>TRBV6-6|12|NA|TRBJ1-1|NA
CASSSRNTEAFF
TGTGCCAGCAGTTCACGGAACACTGAAGCTTTCTTT
>TRBV29-1|14|NA|TRBJ2-2|NA
CSARGTANTGELFF
TGCAGCGCCCGAGGGACTGCGAACACCGGGGAGCTGTTTTTT
>TRBV19|15|NA|TRBJ2-2|NA
CASSHPQGRGGELFF
TGTGCCAGTAGTCATCCTCAGGGGCGCGGCGGGGAGCTGTTTTTT
>TRBV13|11|NA|TRBJ2-3|NA
CASSSGDTQYF
TGTGCCAGCAGCTCGGGAGATACGCAGTATTTT
>TRBV7-2|16|TRBD2|TRBJ2-5|NA
CASSLFLAGRGETQYF
TGTGCCAGCAGCTTATTCTTAGCGGGAAGGGGAGAGACCCAGTACTTC
>TRBV5-6|18|TRBD1|TRBJ1-3|NA
CASSLYGTGLAAGNTIYF
TGTGCCAGCAGCTTGTACGGGACAGGGTTAGCCGCTGGAAACACCATATATTTT
>TRBV2|13|NA|TRBJ1-2|many
CASSQSANYGYTF
TGTGCCAGCAGTCAGAGTGCGAACTATGGCTACACCTTC
>TRBV9|16|TRBD2|TRBJ2-1|NA
CASSVDLAGGVDEQFF
TGTGCCAGCAGCGTAGACCTAGCGGGAGGGGTCGATGAGCAGTTCTTC
>TRBV9|16|TRBD2|TRBJ2-2|NA
CASTRPSAGGTGELFF
TGTGCCAGCACCCGCCCGTCGGCGGGGGGCACCGGGGAGCTGTTTTTT
>TRBV18|12|NA|TRBJ2-7|NA
CASSSIAGLQYF
TGTGCCAGCTCATCCATTGCCGGGCTGCAGTACTTC
>TRBV7-8|15|TRBD1|TRBJ1-5|NA
CASSPTGASGGPQHF
TGTGCCAGCAGCCCAACAGGGGCCTCGGGGGGGCCCCAGCATTTT